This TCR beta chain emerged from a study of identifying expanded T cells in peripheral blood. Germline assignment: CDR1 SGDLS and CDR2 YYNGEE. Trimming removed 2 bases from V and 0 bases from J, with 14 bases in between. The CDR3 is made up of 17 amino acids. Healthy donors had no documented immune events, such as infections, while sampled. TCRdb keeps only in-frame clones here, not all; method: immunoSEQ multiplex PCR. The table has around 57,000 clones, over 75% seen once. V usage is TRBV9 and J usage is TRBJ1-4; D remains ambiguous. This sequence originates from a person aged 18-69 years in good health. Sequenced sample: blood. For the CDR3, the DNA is TGTGCCAGCAGCGTTAACCGAGAGGGAGCAACTAATGAAAAACTGTTTTTT. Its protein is CASSVNREGATNEKLFF.